These 32 T cell receptor beta chains were all obtained from the same sample, sequenced in a study of ipilimumab plus nivolumab after autologous stem cell transplantation. The data were produced by immunoSEQ multiplex PCR, yet TCRdb's version contains in-frame clones alone and is incomplete. The sample has about 84,000 clones, around 80% seen once. Source: PBMCs, taken in a trial of ipilimumab plus nivolumab as post-transplant consolidation. These receptors all stem from a male donor with diffuse large B-cell lymphoma.

The sample holds a few counts of this clone. The rearrangement joins TRBV4-3 to TRBJ1-4; the match to TRBD1 covers 10 bases. The CDR3 runs 14 residues. V trimming: 4 bases; J trimming: 7 bases; junction bases outside the gene matches: 3. Per germline, CDR1 LGHNA and CDR2 YSLEER. CDR3 amino acids: CASSRGTGAEKLFF. Here the CDR3 DNA reads TGCGCCAGCAGCCGAGGGACAGGGGCTGAAAAACTGTTTTTT.

The J gene is TRBJ1-5, the V gene TRBV18; D is unresolved. V lost 3 bases and J lost 5, with 14 bases in between. CDR1 KGHSH and CDR2 LQKENI come from the germline V gene. The CDR3 length is 15 residues. The CDR3 sequence is CASSPETGLDQPQHF. The CDR3 region has the DNA TGTGCCAGCTCACCCGAGACGGGGTTGGATCAGCCCCAGCATTTT. Based on the CDR3 plus reference TRBV18 and TRBJ1-5, the full variable domain is NAGVMQNPRHLVRRRGQEARLRCSPMKGHSHVYWYRQLPEEGLKFMVYLQKENIIDESGMPKERFSAEFPKEGPSILRIQQVVRGDSAAYFCASSPETGLDQPQHFGDGTRLSIL.

V is TRBV29-1 and J is TRBJ2-5; a weak D match, TRBD2 (6 bases). The CDR3 spans 14 residues. Germline values: CDR1 SQVTM, CDR2 ANQGSEA. Trimming removed 0 bases from V and 4 bases from J, with 12 bases in between. Written as DNA, the CDR3 is TGCAGCGTTGAAGATGTGGGGGGAGGAGAGACCCAGTACTTC. The encoded protein is CSVEDVGGGETQYF.

This sequence joins TRBV5-3 and TRBJ2-5, with D uncertain. TRBV5-3 is given ORF status, its function remaining uncertain. V was cut by 9 bases and J by 5 bases, with 14 bases left in between. The CDR3 is 12 amino acids. CDR3 residues: CATPPALETQYF. In nucleotides, the CDR3 is TGTGCCACCCCCCCCGCGCTTGAGACCCAGTACTTC.

This chain uses TRBV5-1 with TRBJ2-1, with TRBD2 identical over 14 bases. Trimming at V came to 4 bases and at J to 10 bases, leaving 10 bases not matched to a gene. Germline V gene data show CDR1 as SGHRS and CDR2 as YFSETQ. The CDR3 length is 16 residues. CDR3 nucleotide sequence: TGCGCCAGCAGCCCGGATGGGACTAGCGGGGGTACCGAGCAGTTCTTC. Residues: CASSPDGTSGGTEQFF.

This chain joins TRBV19 and TRBJ2-3; D is possibly TRBD1 (6 bases). V lost 7 bases, J lost 1 base, and 21 bases lay in between. This CDR3 region has 17 residues. In germline, CDR1 is LNHDA, CDR2 SQIVND (reference sequence). The CDR3 nucleotides read TGTGCCAGTACCTACTCGCGAAGGGCAGGGGGCACAGATACGCAGTATTTT. Residues: CASTYSRRAGGTDTQYF.

This rearrangement joins TRBV30 to TRBJ2-5, with TRBD2 matching over 7 bases. The CDR3 loop spans 13 amino acids. Germline V lookup: CDR1 GTSNPN, CDR2 SVGIG (reference sequence). The V and J ends lost 5 bases and 5 bases, in that order; junction bases with no gene match: 8. The CDR3 region is CAWGPGLRETQYF. The CDR3 DNA reads as TGTGCCTGGGGACCGGGACTACGGGAGACCCAGTACTTC.

V usage is TRBV6-1 and J usage is TRBJ1-2; 7 positions match TRBD1. CDR1 is MNHNS and CDR2 is SASEGT in the germline V gene. This CDR3 region has 13 residues. With V trimmed by 7 bases and J by 4 bases, 6 bases remained unmatched. CDR3 protein: CASTRGQPYGYTF. The CDR3 DNA is TGTGCCAGCACAAGGGGGCAACCCTATGGCTACACCTTC.

V is TRBV9 and J is TRBJ2-5; D call uncertain. Germline CDR1 SGDLS, CDR2 YYNGEE. The CDR3 is 14 amino acids. Trimming cost V 0 bases and J 1 base, with 7 bases left between them. The CDR3 spells CASSVGSSQETQYF. In nucleotides, the CDR3 is TGTGCCAGCAGCGTAGGTAGCAGCCAAGAGACCCAGTACTTC.

The chain has TRBV5-6 and TRBJ1-2, with D possibly matching TRBD1 (5 bases). The length of the CDR3 is 13 residues. The germline V gene encodes CDR1 SGHDT and CDR2 YYEEEE. V was pared by 2 bases and J by 7 bases, with 12 bases between. The CDR3 protein is CASSFGQGGGYTF. CDR3 nucleotide sequence: TGTGCCAGCAGCTTTGGGCAGGGTGGTGGCTACACCTTC.

This chain joins TRBV6-5 and TRBJ2-7; D is uncertain. V was cut by 0 bases and J by 2 bases, with 14 bases left in between. This CDR3 is 16 amino acids long. Germline-derived CDR1 and CDR2 are MNHEY and SVGAGI. The CDR3 DNA reads as TGTGCCAGCAGTTACTCGAGAAGTAGGGTCACCTACGAGCAGTACTTC. This encodes CASSYSRSRVTYEQYF.

The V gene is TRBV4-3, the J gene TRBJ1-5; D is undetermined. This CDR3 spans 13 amino acids. Per the germline V gene, CDR1 is LGHNA and CDR2 is YSLEER. Trimming pared 0 bases from V and 6 bases from J, leaving 6 bases between. This CDR3 is CASSQEPAQPQHF. The DNA for the CDR3 is TGCGCCAGCAGCCAAGAACCGGCTCAGCCCCAGCATTTT.

The sample holds one count of this clone. The chain has TRBV5-4 and TRBJ2-3; 10 nucleotides align to TRBD2. Germline loops: CDR1 SGHNT, CDR2 YYREEE (reference sequence). V dropped 4 bases and J dropped 2; count of bases not matched to a gene: 4. The CDR3 is 15 residues long. The CDR3 sequence is CASSPTSGVTDTQYF. The CDR3 DNA reads as TGTGCCAGCAGCCCCACTAGCGGGGTCACAGATACGCAGTATTTT.

V is TRBV19 and J is TRBJ2-4, with 9 positions matching TRBD1. Germline loops: CDR1 LNHDA, CDR2 SQIVND (reference sequence). V was pared by 3 bases and J by 7 bases, with 4 bases of the junction left unmatched. The CDR3 has 14 residues. For the CDR3, the DNA is TGTGCCAGTAGTATTATTGGACAGGGGAACATTCAGTACTTC. As protein: CASSIIGQGNIQYF. The whole variable domain, filled in from reference TRBV19 and TRBJ2-4, reads DGGITQSPKYLFRKEGQNVTLSCEQNLNHDAMYWYRQDPGQGLRLIYYSQIVNDFQKGDIAEGYSVSREKKESFPLTVTSAQKNPTAFYLCASSIIGQGNIQYFGAGTRLSVL.

The chain joins TRBV7-8 to TRBJ1-2, with D hard to call. The germline V gene has CDR1 SGHVS and CDR2 FQNEAQ. V lost 1 base and J 3 bases, leaving 9 bases between the germline ends. The CDR3 is made up of 14 amino acids. The CDR3 DNA reads TGTGCCAGCAGCTTAGAACGCTTCGACTATGGCTACACCTTC. Translating gives CASSLERFDYGYTF. Variable domain in full (rest from reference TRBV7-8 and TRBJ1-2): GAGVSQSPRYKVAKRGQDVALRCDPISGHVSLFWYQQALGQGPEFLTYFQNEAQLDKSGLPSDRFFAERPEGSVSTLKIQRTQQEDSAVYLCASSLERFDYGYTFGSGTRLTVV.

Regarding this clone: This specimen includes other DNA sequences encoding the same CDR3. The gene calls are TRBV18 and TRBJ2-6, with D perhaps matching TRBD1 (5 bases). Germline CDR1 reads KGHSH; CDR2 reads LQKENI. The CDR3 sequence is 14 residues long. The germline V and J ends were trimmed by 3 bases and 3 bases, with 6 bases remaining between them. For the CDR3, the DNA is TGTGCCAGCTCACCGGGGCTTGGGGCCAACGTCCTGACTTTC. Amino acids: CASSPGLGANVLTF.

CDR3 region: CASSPSSGISYEQYF. The CDR3 nucleotides are TGCGCCAGCAGCCCATCCTCGGGGATATCCTACGAGCAGTACTTC. The chain links TRBV4-1 to TRBJ2-7, with TRBD2 as a possible D gene (5 bases). This CDR3 comprises 15 residues. With 4 bases removed from V and 1 base from J, the gap between germline ends came to 14 bases. Germline assignment: CDR1 MGHRA and CDR2 YSYEKL.

This clone was seen more than once but under ten times. The rearrangement links TRBV25-1 to TRBJ1-2, with D possibly being TRBD1 (5 bases). CDR1 is MGHDK, CDR2 SYGVNS, per germline. This CDR3 region has 13 residues. V lost 4 bases, J lost 3 bases, and 9 bases lay in between. The DNA for the CDR3 is TGTGCCAGCAGTGTCTTAGGGGACTATGGCTACACCTTC. Amino acids: CASSVLGDYGYTF.

The rearrangement joins TRBV18 to TRBJ2-2; the D gene is possibly TRBD2 (5 bases). The V end lost 3 bases, the J end lost 5 bases, and 16 bases lay between the germline ends. This CDR3 spans 16 amino acids. Germline-derived CDR1 and CDR2 are KGHSH and LQKENI. In nucleotides, the CDR3 is TGTGCCAGCTCACCCCCGGGTCCTCGGGGAACCGGGGAGCTGTTTTTT. Amino acids: CASSPPGPRGTGELFF.

V is TRBV7-9 and J is TRBJ1-2; D perhaps matches TRBD1 (5 bases). The germline V and J ends were trimmed by 8 bases and 0 bases, with 16 bases remaining between them. Germline loops: CDR1 SEHNR, CDR2 FQNEAQ (reference sequence). The CDR3 has 15 amino acids. The CDR3 region has the DNA TGTGCCAGCCGCCACCGGGACCGCACTAACTATGGCTACACCTTC. Protein product: CASRHRDRTNYGYTF.

V usage is TRBV6-1 and J usage is TRBJ1-6; TRBD1 matches at 9 bases. V lost 1 base and J lost 7; bases outside the gene matches: 5. The CDR3 totals 16 residues. Germline CDR1 MNHNS, CDR2 SASEGT. The CDR3 sequence is CASSEGQGVPNSPLHF. In nucleotides, the CDR3 is TGTGCCAGCAGTGAAGGACAGGGGGTTCCGAATTCACCCCTCCACTTT.

The genes are TRBV4-2 and TRBJ2-3, with 9 nucleotides matching TRBD1. The CDR3 has 17 amino acids. J lost 2 bases, V lost 1 base, and 7 bases had no gene match. Germline CDR1 LGHNA, CDR2 YNFKEQ. CDR3 in DNA: TGTGCCAGCAGCCAAGCAACACAGGGGGCGGCCACAGATACGCAGTATTTT. Its translation: CASSQATQGAATDTQYF.

The gene calls are TRBV9 and TRBJ2-3; D is unresolved. V shed 4 bases and J shed 1 base, with 13 bases lying between them. Per the germline V gene, CDR1 is SGDLS and CDR2 is YYNGEE. The CDR3 has 15 amino acids. This CDR3 reads CASSPVSRGTDTQYF. DNA of the CDR3: TGTGCCAGCAGCCCGGTTTCTCGAGGCACAGATACGCAGTATTTT.

J is TRBJ2-3 and V is TRBV2; D call uncertain. V gave up 3 bases and J gave up 7 bases, with 11 bases separating them. The germline gives CDR1 SNHLY, CDR2 FYNNEI. CDR3 length: 13 amino acids. The CDR3 protein is CASSEPAIYTQYF. The CDR3 nucleotides are TGTGCCAGCAGTGAGCCAGCTATATATACGCAGTATTTT.

J is TRBJ2-3 and V is TRBV4-1; no clear D gene. V lost 4 bases and J lost 6, with 8 bases in between. The CDR3 has 12 residues. The germline CDR1 and CDR2 sequences are MGHRA and YSYEKL. The CDR3 region has the DNA TGCGCCAGCAGCCCACGGGCCGATACGCAGTATTTT. Translated, it gives CASSPRADTQYF.

The J gene is TRBJ1-1, the V gene TRBV10-3; no clear D. Trimming cost V 5 bases and J 0 bases, with 10 bases left between them. Germline CDR1 reads ENHRY; CDR2 reads SYGVKD. This CDR3 is 14 amino acids long. The CDR3 nucleotides read TGTGCCATCAGTTGGTCCGGGATGAACACTGAAGCTTTCTTT. This gives the protein CAISWSGMNTEAFF.

V gene TRBV9 combines with J gene TRBJ2-2; weak D call: TRBD2 (6 bases). The V and J ends lost 6 bases and 4 bases respectively, with 19 bases between them. The CDR3 contains 16 residues. Germline CDR1 and CDR2: SGDLS and YYNGEE. The CDR3 is CASTEGGGMSTGELFF. Here the CDR3 DNA reads TGTGCCAGCACCGAGGGAGGAGGGATGTCCACCGGGGAGCTGTTTTTT.

The chain joins TRBV2 to TRBJ1-2; TRBD1 is a possible D gene (5 bases). In germline, CDR1 is SNHLY, CDR2 FYNNEI. CDR3 length: 15 amino acids. The V and J ends lost 2 bases and 3 bases respectively, with 13 bases between them. CDR3 sequence reads: CASSETREGHYGYTF. In DNA form, the CDR3 reads TGTGCCAGCAGTGAAACCAGGGAGGGACACTATGGCTACACCTTC.

The rearrangement uses TRBV7-3 and TRBJ1-1; D is unresolved. V lost 0 bases, J lost 7 bases, and 12 bases lay in between. Germline assignment: CDR1 SGHTA and CDR2 FQGTGA. The CDR3 runs to 14 residues. CDR3 sequence (DNA): TGTGCCAGCAGCTTAACGGTCGGGAAGCGTGAAGCTTTCTTT. The encoded protein is CASSLTVGKREAFF.

The rearrangement uses TRBV11-3 and TRBJ2-1, with D perhaps matching TRBD2 (6 bases). This CDR3 is built from 15 residues. CDR1 is SGHNT and CDR2 is YENEEA in the germline V gene. Deletions cut 5 bases from V and 6 bases from J, with 17 bases between. CDR3 sequence: CASSLRATGVNEQFF. CDR3 nucleotide sequence: TGTGCCAGCAGCCTAAGAGCGACGGGGGTCAATGAGCAGTTCTTC.

V usage is TRBV4-2 and J usage is TRBJ1-5; D not resolved. Germline lookup yields CDR1 LGHNA and CDR2 YNFKEQ. The ends were cut back, 1 base at V and 13 bases at J, with 17 bases in the middle. The CDR3 has 14 residues. The CDR3 bases are TGTGCCAGCAGCCAAGCCGGGAGTCTCGGCGGGCAGCATTTT. It translates to CASSQAGSLGGQHF.

This clone occurred a few times. The gene calls are TRBV2 and TRBJ1-6, with D possibly matching TRBD1 (5 bases). The V end lost 2 bases, the J end lost 7 bases, and 9 bases lay between the germline ends. The CDR3 extends over 14 amino acids. CDR1 and CDR2 (germline): SNHLY, FYNNEI. CDR3 bases: TGTGCCAGCAGTGAATCCAGGGACAATTCACCCCTCCACTTT. It encodes CASSESRDNSPLHF.